A selection of T cell receptor beta chains follows, all from one sample in a study of a mutant IDH1 vaccine in newly diagnosed glioma. Clones were sequenced by immunoSEQ multiplex PCR, and TCRdb holds only the in-frame ones, with some missing. Of 30,000 to 35,000 clones listed, about 86% are singletons. Their cognate antigens are unknown. The starting material was PBMCs, obtained from a glioma patient whose treatment included an IDH1 peptide vaccine. The receptors were gathered from a man in his thirties or forties with glioma. Each CDR3 is given with its conserved first and last residue. Fields, in order: D gene, J gene, clone size, V gene, CDR3 DNA, CDR3 protein. D genes are given only for firm matches. Expanded clones are given a class, and other clones once, few, many or no size at all.

>TRBD1|TRBJ1-2|.|TRBV5-1
TGCGCCAGCAGCTCTTCAATTTTGGCCGCCGGACAGGGGGTGGGTAGTACCTTC
CASSSSILAAGQGVGSTF
>TRBD1|TRBJ1-2|.|TRBV5-1
TGCGCCAGCAGCCAAGGGACAGGGGTTAACTATGGCTACACCTTC
CASSQGTGVNYGYTF
>.|TRBJ1-4|.|TRBV27
TGTGCCAGCAGTCGACAACCGGGTGAAAAACTGTTTTTT
CASSRQPGEKLFF
>.|TRBJ2-7|few|TRBV29-1
TGCAGCGTTGAATTGCCTCGGTCCTACGAGCAGTACTTC
CSVELPRSYEQYF
>TRBD1|TRBJ1-2|.|TRBV27
TGTGCCAGCAGTCCGTTCCCGGGACAGAATGGCTACACCTTC
CASSPFPGQNGYTF
>TRBD1|TRBJ2-7|.|TRBV18
TGTGCCAGCTCCAAAGACAGGGGTTCGGTCGAGCAGTACTTC
CASSKDRGSVEQYF
>TRBD1|TRBJ1-2|once|TRBV18
TGTGCCAGCTCCCCCACCCGGACAGGCCCCGAGGTTGATGGCTACACCTTC
CASSPTRTGPEVDGYTF
>.|TRBJ1-1|.|TRBV7-8
TGTGCCAGCAGCTTAGCGCAAGGGGCCACTGAAGCTTTCTTT
CASSLAQGATEAFF
>.|TRBJ2-2|.|TRBV5-1
TGCGCCAGCACCACTTTGGGGGGGCCGACCGGGGAGCTGTTTTTT
CASTTLGGPTGELFF
>.|TRBJ1-1|few|TRBV30
TGTGCCTGGATCCTGCGAGGGGGAACTGAAGCTTTCTTT
CAWILRGGTEAFF
>TRBD2|TRBJ2-1|.|TRBV29-1
TGCAGCGTTGAAGCCCCCCTAGCGGGAGGGGCTAATGAGCAGTTCTTC
CSVEAPLAGGANEQFF
>.|TRBJ2-2|.|TRBV4-3
TGCGCCAGCAGCCAAGATACAGGGTTCCCCGGGGAGCTGTTTTTT
CASSQDTGFPGELFF
>TRBD2|TRBJ2-7|once|TRBV5-1
TGCGCCAGCAGCTTGTCTAGCGGGGGGACGGGGGAGCAGTACTTC
CASSLSSGGTGEQYF